This T cell receptor beta chain was identified during a study of cytomegalovirus exposure and HLA in healthy donors. Study-wide background: Within an early data release were about 85 million unique TCRs drawn from HLA-typed donors.

This PCR relied on a set of 60 Vbeta primers and 13 Jbeta primers. Here immunoSEQ multiplex PCR was the method, and the copy in TCRdb shows in-frame clones only, minus some. The sample shows some 140,000 clones, about 70% of them seen only once. The CDR3 length is 12 residues. Per the germline V gene, CDR1 is MNHEY and CDR2 is SMNVEV (reference sequence). V lost 6 bases to trimming and J lost 6 bases, with 11 bases between them. On this clone itself: Antigen specificity is unknown.

Findings of the study overall: Later on, a genetic analysis was performed. It linked a missense variant in DCLRE1C with V- and J-gene trimming of TCR beta.

The receptor was derived from a man aged 40-49 years in good health and CMV-seronegative. The rearrangement uses TRBV27 and TRBJ1-1; D gene ambiguous. What was sequenced was PBMCs. CDR3 in amino acids: CASRNGPSEAFF. The CDR3 DNA reads TGTGCCAGCAGAAATGGGCCCTCTGAAGCTTTCTTT.